A single sample gave rise to the 16 T cell receptor beta chains below, sequenced in a study of blood T cells in healthy people across ages. The authors ran a second PCR of roughly 7 to 11 cycles using a sample-barcoded 5' primer and a J-beta primer mix. A single record per CDR3 protein comes from TCRdb applying MiXCR to the 5' RACE reads. Seen here are 500,000 to 650,000 distinct CDR3 sequences, about 26% observed once, and the top ten hold approximately 3.6%. A further study also used this sample, focusing on T cells of mothers and their children.

Sequencing input: blood. These receptors were taken from a boy aged 2 to 9 in good health.

V is TRBV3-1 and J is TRBJ2-4; D unclear. Trimming stripped 0 bases from V and 5 bases from J, with 11 bases between. The CDR3 consists of 15 residues. Germline V CDR1 and CDR2: LGHDT, YNNKEL (reference sequence). The CDR3 DNA reads as TGTGCCAGCAGCCAAGATAGTTCCCCACAAAACATTCAGTACTTC. As protein: CASSQDSSPQNIQYF.

The chain employs TRBV12-5 and TRBJ1-2; no firm D call. The V gene's germline CDR1 is LGHNT and CDR2 FRNRAP. The CDR3 covers 14 residues. The V and J ends lost 0 bases and 7 bases respectively, with 12 bases between them. This chain's CDR3 is CASGLVGRAGGYTF. For the CDR3, the DNA is TGTGCTAGTGGTTTGGTCGGTAGGGCGGGTGGCTACACCTTC.

This clonotype came up a few times. V gene TRBV4-3 combines with J gene TRBJ2-2; perhaps TRBD1 as D (7 bases). Trimming left V 1 base short and J 10 bases short, with 16 bases between. CDR1 and CDR2 from the germline V gene are LGHNA and YSLEER. The CDR3 runs 15 residues. This CDR3 is CASSQGFQGGKELFF. In DNA, the CDR3 is TGCGCCAGCAGCCAAGGTTTTCAGGGGGGAAAGGAGCTGTTTTTT.

This clonotype was detected a few times. The V and J genes are TRBV9 and TRBJ2-3; 9 bases map to TRBD2. The CDR3 is 15 amino acids. V was clipped by 4 bases and J by 4 bases; unmatched bases: 7. Germline lookup yields CDR1 SGDLS and CDR2 YYNGEE. The DNA for the CDR3 is TGTGCCAGCAGCAGAAGAGCGGGGGGCCCAGATACGCAGTATTTT. Its translation: CASSRRAGGPDTQYF.

V gene TRBV12-3 or TRBV12-4 combines with J gene TRBJ2-5, with D unclear. The CDR3 spans 11 residues. Trimming took off 6 bases at V and 9 bases at J, with 11 bases between the two ends. The DNA for the CDR3 is TGTGCCAGCAGGACCGGAACGGCCCAGTACTTC. Translated: CASRTGTAQYF.

The rearrangement joins TRBV18 to TRBJ2-7, with D uncertain. The J call may be wrong; the DNA end is better matched by TRBJ2-1. CDR1 and CDR2 (germline): KGHSH, LQKENI. This CDR3 comprises 12 residues. CDR3 in amino acids: CASSPPLNEQFF. The CDR3 region has the DNA TGTGCCAGCTCACCACCCCTAAATGAGCAGTTCTTC.

This clonotype was observed a few times. The rearrangement uses TRBV7-3 and TRBJ2-3; TRBD2 matches 10 bases. Germline V gene data show CDR1 as SGHTA and CDR2 as FQGTGA. V lost 5 bases, J lost 5 bases, and 7 bases stayed unmatched. The CDR3 spans 15 residues. CDR3 sequence: CASSRAGGLGDTQYF. The CDR3 nucleotides are TGTGCCAGCAGCCGAGCGGGGGGGCTTGGAGATACGCAGTATTTT.

The table lists this clonotype with many counts. The chain carries TRBV7-9 and TRBJ2-7, with no clear D. The CDR3 runs 13 residues. The germline V and J ends were trimmed by 6 bases and 3 bases, with 12 bases remaining between them. CDR1 SEHNR and CDR2 FQNEAQ come from the germline V gene (reference sequence). CDR3 residues: CASSSTGDYEQYF. In DNA, the CDR3 is TGTGCCAGCAGTTCTACCGGCGACTACGAGCAGTACTTC.

The V gene is TRBV6-5, the J gene TRBJ2-5; D perhaps matches TRBD2 (5 bases). Near its end, the DNA agrees better with TRBJ2-1, so the J call may be wrong. Germline CDR1 and CDR2: MNHEY and SVGAGI. The CDR3 totals 14 residues. As DNA, the CDR3 is TGTGCCAGCAGTCCCACGCCTAGCATACATGAGCAGTTCTTC. It codes for CASSPTPSIHEQFF.

This chain connects TRBV7-9 to TRBJ2-3; 12 bases map to TRBD2. The germline gives CDR1 SEHNR, CDR2 FQNEAQ (reference sequence). CDR3 length: 17 amino acids. J was trimmed by 5 bases and V by 4 bases; bases with no gene match: 10. As DNA, the CDR3 is TGTGCCAGCAGCTCCACCATTGGGACTAGCGGGTTAGATACGCAGTATTTT. It encodes CASSSTIGTSGLDTQYF.

This sequence joins TRBV7-3 and TRBJ2-3; D not resolved. The V end was cut by 2 bases, the J end by 5 bases, with 11 bases between. The CDR3 loop spans 14 amino acids. The germline CDR1 and CDR2 sequences are SGHTA and FQGTGA. Here the CDR3 reads CASSLASSGDTQYF. The CDR3 coding sequence is TGTGCCAGCAGCTTAGCGTCGTCGGGAGATACGCAGTATTTT. Full variable domain (remainder filled in from reference TRBV7-3 and TRBJ2-3): GAGVSQTPSNKVTEKGKYVELRCDPISGHTALYWYRQSLGQGPEFLIYFQGTGAADDSGLPNDRFFAVRPEGSVSTLKIQRTERGDSAVYLCASSLASSGDTQYFGPGTRLTVL.

The V call is TRBV5-1, the J call TRBJ2-1; D gene ambiguous. Germline V gives CDR1 SGHRS, CDR2 YFSETQ. The length of the CDR3 is 13 residues. V gave up 2 bases and J gave up 9 bases, with 12 bases separating them. The CDR3 loop reads CASSFTSHGEQFF. CDR3 nucleotides: TGCGCCAGCAGCTTTACCAGCCACGGTGAGCAGTTCTTC.

The chain joins TRBV19 to TRBJ1-3; D unclear. This CDR3 region has 14 residues. Germline assignment: CDR1 LNHDA and CDR2 SQIVND (reference sequence). V lost 10 bases and J 0 bases, leaving 13 bases between the germline ends. The CDR3, as DNA: TGTGCCACCTCACAGTCGCCCTCTGGAAACACCATATATTTT. Protein product: CATSQSPSGNTIYF.

This clonotype was seen a few times. The chain is built from TRBV12-3 or TRBV12-4 and TRBJ2-7, with TRBD2 matching 8 bases. The CDR3 runs to 16 residues. V shed 5 bases and J 0 bases; nucleotides not matched to a gene: 9. The CDR3 spells CASSSGGRVVSYEQYF. The CDR3 nucleotides read TGTGCCAGCAGTAGCGGGGGACGGGTGGTCTCCTACGAGCAGTACTTC.

The CDR3 loop is CASSSSGRQSNIQYF. CDR3 sequence (DNA): TGTGCCAGCAGCTCTAGCGGGAGGCAATCAAACATTCAGTACTTC. The chain has TRBV12-3 or TRBV12-4 and TRBJ2-4, with 11 nucleotides matching TRBD2. With V trimmed by 6 bases and J by 6 bases, 7 bases remained unmatched. The CDR3 totals 15 residues.

The chain uses TRBV29-1 and TRBJ2-7, with D hard to call. CDR3 length equals 14 residues. V lost 5 bases to trimming and J lost 3 bases, with 17 bases between them. Germline V gives CDR1 SQVTM, CDR2 ANQGSEA. CDR3 in amino acids: CSVSPGQKDYEQYF. The CDR3 DNA is TGCAGCGTTTCGCCGGGCCAAAAAGACTACGAGCAGTACTTC.